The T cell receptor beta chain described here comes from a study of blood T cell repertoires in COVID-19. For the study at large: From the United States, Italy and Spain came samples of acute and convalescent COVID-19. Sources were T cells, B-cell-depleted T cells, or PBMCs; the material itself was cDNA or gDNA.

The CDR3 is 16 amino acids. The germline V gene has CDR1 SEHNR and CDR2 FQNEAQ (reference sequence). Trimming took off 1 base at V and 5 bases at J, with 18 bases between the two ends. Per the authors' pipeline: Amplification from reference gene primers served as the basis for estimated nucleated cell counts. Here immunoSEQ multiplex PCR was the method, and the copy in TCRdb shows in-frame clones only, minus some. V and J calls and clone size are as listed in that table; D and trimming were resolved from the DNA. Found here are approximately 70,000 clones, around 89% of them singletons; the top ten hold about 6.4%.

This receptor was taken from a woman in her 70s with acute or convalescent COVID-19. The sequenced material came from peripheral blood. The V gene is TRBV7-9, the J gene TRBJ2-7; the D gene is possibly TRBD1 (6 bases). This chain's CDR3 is CASSLGTAPLSNEQYF. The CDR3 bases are TGTGCCAGCAGCTTAGGGACAGCTCCACTCTCTAACGAGCAGTACTTC.